This T cell receptor beta chain was found in a study of CD8 T cells in Susac syndrome. Notes on this clonotype: Its antigen remains unidentified.

Sequencing of TCR beta drew on CD8+ and CD4+ T cells from blood. While CD8+ and CD4+ T cells were isolated negatively, TEMRA cells were enriched by FACS. Looked up from germline, CDR1 is ENHRY and CDR2 is SYGVKD. The CDR3 has 15 amino acids. Trimming stripped 0 bases from V and 4 bases from J, with 12 bases between. The RNA, roughly 0.45 to 1 ug, was put through reverse transcription using random hexamers. Across 54 Vbeta and 13 Jbeta, TCR beta CDR3 was amplified with immunoSEQ multiplex PCR. A single record per CDR3 protein comes from TCRdb applying MiXCR to the immunoSEQ multiplex PCR reads. This table holds roughly 200,000 distinct CDR3 sequences, 90% to 96% found once. Study results and caveats: The authors acknowledged that their TCR sequencing and HLA analysis involved a relatively small number of individuals.

The receptor comes from a human donor with multiple sclerosis. The sequenced sample consisted of CD4+ T cells from PBMCs. The J gene is TRBJ1-2, the V gene TRBV10-3; D is perhaps TRBD1 (5 bases). Written as DNA, the CDR3 is TGTGCCATCAGTGAGTCAAAGACAGACACCTATGGCTACACCTTC. Translated: CAISESKTDTYGYTF.